The 30 T cell receptor beta chains in this list originate from one sample, sequenced in a study of blood T cells in healthy people across ages. With a J-beta primer mix and a sample-barcoded 5' primer, a second PCR ran about 7 to 11 cycles. A single record per CDR3 protein comes from TCRdb applying MiXCR to the 5' RACE reads. The profile covers hundreds of thousands of distinct CDR3 sequences, with about 50% appearing a single time and around an eighth taken by the ten largest. Sequenced sample: blood. These receptors originate from a woman older than 75 in good health.

V is TRBV29-1 and J is TRBJ2-4; possible D gene TRBD1, 5 bases. The assigned J gene may be wrong: the sequence end matches TRBJ2-7 better. This CDR3 has 12 amino acids. CDR1 is SQVTM, CDR2 ANQGSEA, per germline. DNA of the CDR3: TGCAGCGTTGGGCAGGGAAAGTACGAGCAGTACTTC. Translated: CSVGQGKYEQYF.

This clonotype appeared many times. CDR3 bases: TGCGCCAGCAGCTTGGTCGCGGGAAACACTGAAGCTTTCTTT. Its protein is CASSLVAGNTEAFF. The rearrangement links TRBV5-1 to TRBJ1-1, with unresolved D. Trimming pared 0 bases from V and 2 bases from J, leaving 8 bases between. CDR1 SGHRS and CDR2 YFSETQ come from the germline V gene. This CDR3 spans 14 amino acids.

Many counts were recorded for this clonotype. The V gene is TRBV29-1, the J gene TRBJ2-5; D not resolved. The CDR3 contains 14 residues. V was clipped by 7 bases and J by 1 base, with 16 bases between them. Germline loops: CDR1 SQVTM, CDR2 ANQGSEA. The CDR3 bases are TGCAGCGGGTCGTACAGCGTATCCCAAGAGACCCAGTACTTC. Its protein is CSGSYSVSQETQYF.

Worth noting for this clonotype: This may arise from a read error, as a much more abundant clone is one base away. The rearrangement uses TRBV3-1 and TRBJ2-4; 7 bases map to TRBD1. Germline loops: CDR1 LGHDT, CDR2 YNNKEL (reference sequence). The trim removed 4 bases at V and 2 bases at J, leaving 8 bases unmatched. This CDR3 is 16 amino acids long. The CDR3 is CASSRPLTGPKNIQYF. Here the CDR3 DNA reads TGTGCCAGCAGCCGCCCCTTGACAGGGCCCAAAAACATTCAGTACTTC.

The chain recombines TRBV6-1 with TRBJ1-2; 8 bases align to TRBD1. Germline trimming cut 3 bases from V and 3 bases from J; bases unmatched to any gene: 6. CDR1 is MNHNS, CDR2 SASEGT, per germline. There are 15 residues in the CDR3. This CDR3 reads CASSDGTGGYYGYTF. DNA of the CDR3: TGTGCCAGCAGTGACGGGACAGGCGGTTACTATGGCTACACCTTC.

This clonotype was observed many times. The chain combines TRBV5-1 with TRBJ2-5, with TRBD1 identical over 8 bases. J was trimmed by 4 bases and V by 7 bases; bases with no gene match: 9. The CDR3 extends over 14 amino acids. Germline V gene sequence: CDR1 SGHRS, CDR2 YFSETQ. The chain's CDR3 is CASHMAGGPETQYF. Written as DNA, the CDR3 is TGCGCCAGCCACATGGCAGGGGGCCCAGAGACCCAGTACTTC.

The chain carries TRBV7-9 and TRBJ1-5; D might be TRBD1 (5 bases). The CDR3 extends over 13 amino acids. The germline V gene has CDR1 SEHNR and CDR2 FQNEAQ (reference sequence). V shed 5 bases and J shed 5 bases, with 10 bases lying between them. The CDR3 DNA sequence: TGTGCCAGCAGCGTTGGGACCGATCAGCCCCAGCATTTT. Amino acids: CASSVGTDQPQHF.

This clonotype was counted ten times or more. The genes are TRBV6-2 or TRBV6-3 and TRBJ2-1, with D perhaps matching TRBD1 (5 bases). V lost 6 bases, J lost 0 bases, and 18 bases lay in between. The CDR3 is 17 residues long. CDR1 is MNHEY, CDR2 SVGEGT, per germline. The CDR3: CASRWGWTHNSYNEQFF. The CDR3 DNA reads as TGTGCCAGCAGGTGGGGCTGGACCCACAACTCCTACAATGAGCAGTTCTTC.

Concerning this clonotype: This sequence may be a read error, since a much larger clone differs from it by one base. The rearrangement joins TRBV6-2 or TRBV6-3 to TRBJ2-7, with D uncertain. Germline CDR1 is MNHEY and CDR2 is SVGEGT. This CDR3 has 16 amino acids. The CDR3 is CAGSFFGQSKPYEQYF. The CDR3 DNA reads as TGTGCCGGCAGTTTTTTTGGGCAGAGCAAACCTTACGAGCAGTACTTC.

This clonotype showed up just a few times. The rearrangement uses TRBV7-9 and TRBJ1-2, with 9 bases identical to TRBD1. CDR3 length: 15 amino acids. V shed 5 bases and J 6 bases; nucleotides not matched to a gene: 10. The V gene's germline CDR1 is SEHNR and CDR2 FQNEAQ (reference sequence). Written as DNA, the CDR3 is TGTGCCAGCAGCCGTGAAACAGGGGGCGCGAATGGCTACACCTTC. Translated: CASSRETGGANGYTF.

This clonotype appeared a few times. The chain uses TRBV29-1 and TRBJ2-5; D gene unclear. CDR1 SQVTM and CDR2 ANQGSEA come from the germline V gene. The length of the CDR3 is 11 residues. Between the trimmed V and J ends, which lost 8 bases and 2 bases, there was a span of 9 bases. CDR3 sequence (DNA): TGCAGCTCAGCCCTACAAGAGACCCAGTACTTC. The encoded protein is CSSALQETQYF.

This clonotype was seen repeatedly, ten times or more. The chain combines TRBV4-1 with TRBJ1-2; possible D gene TRBD1, 6 bases. This CDR3 is built from 15 residues. Trimming took off 3 bases at V and 2 bases at J, with 13 bases between the two ends. Germline V gene data show CDR1 as MGHRA and CDR2 as YSYEKL. The CDR3 loop is CASSHPGQRNYGYTF. The CDR3 bases are TGCGCCAGCAGCCACCCGGGACAAAGAAACTATGGCTACACCTTC.

This clonotype was counted at least ten times. Here the CDR3 reads CSARAGAGGVSYNEQFF. The CDR3 coding sequence is TGCAGTGCTAGAGCCGGAGCGGGAGGGGTCTCCTACAATGAGCAGTTCTTC. This chain uses TRBV20-1 with TRBJ2-1; 10 nucleotides line up with TRBD2. The junction had 6 bases not matched to a gene; V was cut back by 1 base and J by 0 bases. The CDR3 is made up of 17 amino acids. Germline CDR1 reads DFQATT; CDR2 reads SNEGSKA (reference sequence).

The chain has TRBV12-3 or TRBV12-4 and TRBJ1-5; D gene uncertain. V shed 3 bases and J shed 7 bases, with 10 bases lying between them. This CDR3 region has 13 residues. The CDR3 DNA reads TGTGCCAGCAGTTTGGATGCGGGGCAGCCCCAGCATTTT. Translation gives CASSLDAGQPQHF.

V and J are TRBV7-8 and TRBJ2-5; 11 positions agree with TRBD1. J lost 4 bases, V lost 5 bases, and 9 bases had no gene match. Germline V CDR1 and CDR2: SGHVS, FQNEAQ. The CDR3 extends over 16 amino acids. CDR3 amino acids: CASSRGQGAMRETQYF. The CDR3 DNA follows: TGTGCCAGCAGCCGAGGACAGGGGGCAATGAGAGAGACCCAGTACTTC.

There are a few counts of this clonotype. The chain links TRBV6-1 to TRBJ2-4; D possibly matches TRBD1 or TRBD2 (5 bases each). Germline-derived CDR1 and CDR2 are MNHNS and SASEGT. CDR3 length: 14 residues. The V and J ends lost 6 bases and 7 bases respectively, with 16 bases between them. The CDR3 loop is CASSWDLRGNIQYF. CDR3 in DNA: TGTGCCAGCAGCTGGGACCTCCGAGGGAACATTCAGTACTTC.

This chain links TRBV6-2 or TRBV6-3 with TRBJ1-2; the D is unclear. Between the trimmed V and J ends, which lost 9 bases and 6 bases, there was a span of 11 bases. The germline CDR1 and CDR2 sequences are MNHEY and SVGEGT. The CDR3 is 11 amino acids. The CDR3 spells CASAGLHGYTF. CDR3 bases: TGTGCCAGTGCAGGTCTCCATGGCTACACCTTC.

Note on this clonotype: A much larger clone lies one base from this, so it may be a read error. The chain is built from TRBV6-1 and TRBJ2-3; D may correspond to TRBD1 or TRBD2 (7 bases each). The CDR3 totals 16 residues. The V gene's germline CDR1 is MNHNS and CDR2 SASEGT. The ends were cut back, 3 bases at V and 1 base at J, with 14 bases in the middle. The CDR3 sequence is CASSEPGGVGTDTQYF. CDR3 nucleotide sequence: TGTGCCAGCAGTGAGCCAGGGGGGGTTGGCACAGATACGCAGTATTTT.

At least ten counts were recorded for this clonotype. The gene calls are TRBV4-2 and TRBJ2-7; 9 bases match TRBD2. CDR1 is LGHNA and CDR2 is YNFKEQ in the germline V gene. J lost 2 bases, V lost 0 bases, and 5 bases had no gene match. CDR3 length equals 16 residues. CDR3 in DNA: TGTGCCAGCAGCCAAGATCTTAGCGGGAGTACCTACGAGCAGTACTTC. Translated: CASSQDLSGSTYEQYF.

The chain recombines TRBV20-1 with TRBJ2-3, with D perhaps TRBD2 (5 bases). V was trimmed by 6 bases and J by 4 bases, leaving 17 bases between them. The CDR3 runs 14 residues. The germline gives CDR1 DFQATT, CDR2 SNEGSKA (reference sequence). CDR3 bases: TGCAGTGCAAAGGAGGAGTTAGCGCCAGATACGCAGTATTTT. Its translation is CSAKEELAPDTQYF.

At least ten counts were recorded for this clonotype. The chain carries TRBV29-1 and TRBJ1-6, with TRBD1 identical over 9 bases. The CDR3 has 13 residues. The germline V gene has CDR1 SQVTM and CDR2 ANQGSEA. V dropped 3 bases and J dropped 9; count of bases not matched to a gene: 3. The CDR3 bases are TGCAGCGTTGAGACAGGGGGGAGTTCACCCCTCCACTTT. Protein product: CSVETGGSSPLHF.

This clonotype occurred a few times. The chain recombines TRBV5-1 with TRBJ2-4; TRBD1 matches 7 bases. The DNA end favors TRBJ2-7, so the J call may be wrong. Looked up from germline, CDR1 is SGHRS and CDR2 is YFSETQ. This CDR3 comprises 14 residues. Written as DNA, the CDR3 is TGCGCCAGCAGCGTGGTCGGGACAGTCGACGAGCAGTACTTC. Amino acids: CASSVVGTVDEQYF.

The rearrangement links TRBV7-3 to TRBJ2-5; TRBD1 is a possible D gene (5 bases). The CDR3 is 12 residues long. The germline V gene has CDR1 SGHTA and CDR2 FQGTGA. V was clipped by 2 bases and J by 11 bases, with 12 bases between them. The CDR3 nucleotides read TGTGCCAGCAGCTTAGGAGATCGACAGCAGTACTTC. Residues: CASSLGDRQQYF. The entire variable domain, with the rest obtained from reference TRBV7-3 and TRBJ2-5, is as follows: GAGVSQTPSNKVTEKGKYVELRCDPISGHTALYWYRQSLGQGPEFLIYFQGTGAADDSGLPNDRFFAVRPEGSVSTLKIQRTERGDSAVYLCASSLGDRQQYFGPGTRLLVL.

This clonotype was seen a handful of times. The chain employs TRBV5-4 and TRBJ2-3; D is uncertain. The CDR3 loop spans 12 amino acids. Germline V gene sequence: CDR1 SGHNT, CDR2 YYREEE (reference sequence). Trimming stripped 4 bases from V and 7 bases from J, with 10 bases between. In DNA form, the CDR3 reads TGTGCCAGCAGCAGAGAGGTCAATACGCAGTATTTT. This gives the protein CASSREVNTQYF.

J is TRBJ1-1 and V is TRBV4-1; maybe TRBD1 (6 bases). Between the trimmed V and J ends, which lost 6 bases and 2 bases, there was a span of 13 bases. The CDR3 length is 14 residues. CDR1 and CDR2 (germline): MGHRA, YSYEKL. The CDR3 region has the DNA TGCGCCAGCAGGACGGTAGGGGGAAACACTGAAGCTTTCTTT. This codes for CASRTVGGNTEAFF.

The gene calls are TRBV28 and TRBJ2-5; 12 positions agree with TRBD2. The CDR3 is 15 amino acids. Germline V CDR1 and CDR2: MDHEN, SYDVKM. Germline trimming cut 4 bases from V and 5 bases from J; bases unmatched to any gene: 5. In DNA form, the CDR3 reads TGTGCCAGCAGTTCGGCTAGCGGGAGGGGGGAGACCCAGTACTTC. This sequence encodes CASSSASGRGETQYF. Full variable domain (outside the CDR3, taken from reference TRBV28 and TRBJ2-5): DVKVTQSSRYLVKRTGEKVFLECVQDMDHENMFWYRQDPGLGLRLIYFSYDVKMKEKGDIPEGYSVSREKKERFSLILESASTNQTSMYLCASSSASGRGETQYFGPGTRLLVL.

In this sample, this clonotype turned up a few times. V gene TRBV20-1 combines with J gene TRBJ1-1; no reliable D call. Germline V gene lookup returns CDR1 DFQATT and CDR2 SNEGSKA (reference sequence). Trimming shortened V by 8 bases and J by 2 bases, and 9 bases separated the two germline ends. CDR3 length: 11 residues. The CDR3 sequence is CSKQPNTEAFF. For the CDR3, the DNA is TGCAGTAAGCAGCCCAACACTGAAGCTTTCTTT.

The chain couples TRBV7-9 to TRBJ2-7; D might be TRBD1 (6 bases). V lost 6 bases and J 5 bases, leaving 11 bases between the germline ends. This CDR3 spans 12 amino acids. Looked up from germline, CDR1 is SEHNR and CDR2 is FQNEAQ (reference sequence). The CDR3 region has the DNA TGTGCCAGCAGGCTACAGGGAGACGAGCAGTACTTC. Amino acid sequence: CASRLQGDEQYF. The whole variable domain, filled in from reference TRBV7-9 and TRBJ2-7, reads DTGVSQNPRHKITKRGQNVTFRCDPISEHNRLYWYRQTLGQGPEFLTYFQNEAQLEKSRLLSDRFSAERPKGSFSTLEIQRTEQGDSAMYLCASRLQGDEQYFGPGTRLTVT.

This rearrangement joins TRBV7-2 to TRBJ2-5, with TRBD2 matching 15 bases. The germline CDR1 and CDR2 sequences are SGHTA and FQGNSA. The CDR3 is 19 amino acids. The V segment lost 0 bases and the J segment 1 base; nucleotides outside the gene matches: 6. The CDR3 bases are TGTGCCAGCAGCTTAGCCGGGACTAGCGGGGGGACCGGCCAAGAGACCCAGTACTTC. This codes for CASSLAGTSGGTGQETQYF.

This clonotype has only one observation. This chain links TRBV20-1 with TRBJ2-2, with D perhaps TRBD1 (6 bases). Germline lookup yields CDR1 DFQATT and CDR2 SNEGSKA (reference sequence). The length of the CDR3 is 16 residues. The V end lost 2 bases, the J end lost 1 base, and 14 bases lay between the germline ends. The CDR3 reads CSARLPGHQNTGELFF. CDR3 sequence (DNA): TGCAGTGCTAGATTACCGGGACACCAGAACACCGGGGAGCTGTTTTTT.